Described below is a single TCR beta chain sequence and its context. The germline V gene encodes CDR1 MGHDK and CDR2 SYGVNS. The length of the CDR3 is 13 residues. V shed 4 bases and J shed 8 bases, with 14 bases lying between them. The data are from a study of blood T cells in healthy people across ages. Primed by a sample-barcoded 5' primer and a J-beta primer mix, a second PCR proceeded for roughly 7 to 11 cycles. Each CDR3 protein is one row after TCRdb ran MiXCR on the 5' RACE reads. Of approximately 1.5 million distinct CDR3 sequences in the sample, approximately 42% are singletons; the top ten hold over 3.5%.

The chain links TRBV25-1 to TRBJ1-2; tentatively, D is TRBD1 (5 bases). This receptor was obtained from a young woman in good health. The source material was blood. This chain's CDR3 is CASSVGGLLGYTF. CDR3 nucleotide sequence: TGTGCCAGCAGTGTGGGGGGTCTCCTCGGCTACACCTTC.